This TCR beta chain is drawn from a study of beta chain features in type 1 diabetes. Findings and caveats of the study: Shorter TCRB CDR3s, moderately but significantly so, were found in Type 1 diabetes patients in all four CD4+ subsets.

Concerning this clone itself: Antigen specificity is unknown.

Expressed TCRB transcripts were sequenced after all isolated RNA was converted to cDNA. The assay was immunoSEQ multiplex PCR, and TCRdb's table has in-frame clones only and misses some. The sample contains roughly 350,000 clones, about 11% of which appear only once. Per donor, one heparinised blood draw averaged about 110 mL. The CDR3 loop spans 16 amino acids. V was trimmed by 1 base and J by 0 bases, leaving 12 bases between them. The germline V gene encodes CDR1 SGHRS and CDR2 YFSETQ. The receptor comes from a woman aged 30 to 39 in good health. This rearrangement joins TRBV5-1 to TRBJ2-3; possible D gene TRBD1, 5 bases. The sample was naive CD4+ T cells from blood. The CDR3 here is CASSLTGPRSTDTQYF. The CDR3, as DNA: TGCGCCAGCAGCTTGACAGGACCGAGAAGCACAGATACGCAGTATTTT.